The 25 T cell receptor beta chains below come from one sample, sequenced in a study of blood T cell repertoires in COVID-19. Generated by immunoSEQ multiplex PCR, the TCRdb table keeps only in-frame clones and is missing some. Among fewer than 40,000 clones listed, roughly 90% were seen once. The specimen was peripheral blood. These receptors were obtained from a man in his sixties with active COVID-19.

The chain carries TRBV7-6 and TRBJ1-2; no clear D gene. Germline-derived CDR1 and CDR2 are SGHVS and FNYEAQ. This CDR3 has 13 amino acids. The V end lost 3 bases, the J end lost 7 bases, and 12 bases lay between the germline ends. The CDR3 protein is CASSLWQSSGYTF. For the CDR3, the DNA is TGTGCCAGCAGCTTGTGGCAGTCTTCTGGCTACACCTTC.

The chain links TRBV6-4 to TRBJ2-1; a weak D match, TRBD1 (5 bases). V lost 5 bases, J lost 9 bases, and 11 bases lay in between. Germline V gene lookup returns CDR1 MRHNA and CDR2 SNTAGT. This CDR3 has 12 amino acids. The chain's CDR3 is CASSKGASEQFF. CDR3 nucleotide sequence: TGTGCCAGCAGTAAAGGGGCCAGTGAGCAGTTCTTC.

The chain couples TRBV27 to TRBJ2-7, with D tentatively TRBD2 (5 bases). The V gene's germline CDR1 is MNHEY and CDR2 SMNVEV (reference sequence). V lost 2 bases and J lost 6, with 14 bases in between. The CDR3 extends over 14 amino acids. DNA for the CDR3: TGTGCCAGCAGTTTAGGAGAGGGATTGGGCGAGCAGTACTTC. It yields the protein CASSLGEGLGEQYF.

This clone was detected a few times. V usage is TRBV7-9 and J usage is TRBJ2-1, with no clear D. Germline V lookup: CDR1 SEHNR, CDR2 FQNEAQ (reference sequence). This CDR3 is 12 amino acids long. V was pared by 6 bases and J by 5 bases, with 8 bases between. Here the CDR3 DNA reads TGTGCCAGCAGTTTGGCGGACAATGAGCAGTTCTTC. Translation gives CASSLADNEQFF. Complete variable domain (other parts from reference TRBV7-9 and TRBJ2-1): DTGVSQNPRHKITKRGQNVTFRCDPISEHNRLYWYRQTLGQGPEFLTYFQNEAQLEKSRLLSDRFSAERPKGSFSTLEIQRTEQGDSAMYLCASSLADNEQFFGPGTRLTVL.

This rearrangement joins TRBV10-2 to TRBJ2-7, with 9 bases fitting TRBD1. V shed 9 bases and J 3 bases; nucleotides not matched to a gene: 6. The CDR3 contains 13 residues. Germline V gene sequence: CDR1 WSHSY, CDR2 SAAADI. The CDR3 nucleotides are TGCGCCAGTATGGGGACAGGGTACTACGAGCAGTACTTC. Its protein product is CASMGTGYYEQYF.

In DNA, the CDR3 is TGCGCCAGCAGCTTTAGCGGGGAAATAGATACGCAGTATTTT. Protein sequence: CASSFSGEIDTQYF. The V and J genes are TRBV5-1 and TRBJ2-3; TRBD2 aligns across 8 bases. This CDR3 contains 14 residues. The J segment lost 5 bases and the V segment lost 2 bases, leaving 4 bases of the junction unmatched. The germline CDR1 and CDR2 sequences are SGHRS and YFSETQ.

This clone has just one count. Here the CDR3 DNA reads TGTGCCAGCAGTCCCACCGGGAACTATGGCTACACCTTC. Encoded protein: CASSPTGNYGYTF. The V gene is TRBV27, the J gene TRBJ1-2; D is undetermined. CDR3 length: 13 amino acids. CDR1 and CDR2 (germline): MNHEY, SMNVEV (reference sequence). V lost 5 bases to trimming and J lost 2 bases, with 9 bases between them.

The chain couples TRBV6-5 to TRBJ2-1; 9 positions agree with TRBD2. After removal of 0 bases from V and 4 bases from J, the junction contained 4 bases not matched to a gene. Germline loops: CDR1 MNHEY, CDR2 SVGAGI. This CDR3 region has 16 residues. CDR3 nucleotides: TGTGCCAGCAGTTACTCGTCTAGCGGGGAGTACAATGAGCAGTTCTTC. Translation gives CASSYSSSGEYNEQFF.

The chain carries TRBV5-6 and TRBJ1-2; D gene unclear. This CDR3 is 13 amino acids long. From germline, CDR1 is SGHDT and CDR2 YYEEEE. The V end lost 0 bases, the J end lost 3 bases, and 6 bases lay between the germline ends. As DNA, the CDR3 is TGTGCCAGCAGCTTGGGTGTAGACTATGGCTACACCTTC. Residues: CASSLGVDYGYTF. The full variable domain, its missing parts supplied by reference TRBV5-6 and TRBJ1-2, is DAGVTQSPTHLIKTRGQQVTLRCSPKSGHDTVSWYQQALGQGPQFIFQYYEEEERQRGNFPDRFSGHQFPNYSSELNVNALLLGDSALYLCASSLGVDYGYTFGSGTRLTVV.

V gene TRBV5-1 combines with J gene TRBJ2-7; a possible D gene is TRBD2 (5 bases). Germline assignment: CDR1 SGHRS and CDR2 YFSETQ. Trimming removed 3 bases at V and 3 bases at J, with 10 bases between. The CDR3 consists of 13 residues. The CDR3 DNA follows: TGCGCCAGCAGCTCGCCCGGGGACTACGAGCAGTACTTC. It translates to CASSSPGDYEQYF.

The rearrangement links TRBV3-1 (or the pseudogene TRBV3-2) to TRBJ1-2; D not certain. V was trimmed by 5 bases and J by 8 bases, leaving 24 bases between them. The germline V gene has CDR1 LGHDT and CDR2 YNNKEL (reference sequence). The CDR3 totals 16 residues. CDR3 in DNA: TGTGCCAGCAGCAGGACTCTGACATCCTCCTTTGGGGGCTACACCTTC. Protein: CASSRTLTSSFGGYTF.

This CDR3 reads CATSDLGGTRTDTQYF. The CDR3, as DNA: TGTGCCACCAGTGATTTAGGCGGGACCCGCACAGATACGCAGTATTTT. The rearrangement joins TRBV24-1 to TRBJ2-3; possible D gene TRBD2, 6 bases. The V end lost 1 base, the J end lost 1 base, and 11 bases lay between the germline ends. Germline assignment: CDR1 KGHDR and CDR2 SFDVKD. The CDR3 totals 16 residues.

This sequence joins TRBV7-9 and TRBJ2-1; TRBD1 matches 9 bases. Germline assignment: CDR1 SEHNR and CDR2 FQNEAQ (reference sequence). The CDR3 extends over 18 amino acids. Unmatched junction bases numbered 9, after V lost 1 base and J lost 2 bases. Written as DNA, the CDR3 is TGTGCCAGCAGCTTAGACGGACAGGGGTGGGTCGCCTACAATGAGCAGTTCTTC. Translation: CASSLDGQGWVAYNEQFF.

V is TRBV11-2 and J is TRBJ2-7; a possible D gene is TRBD1 (5 bases). Deletions cut 5 bases from V and 3 bases from J, with 14 bases between. Germline CDR1 is SGHAT and CDR2 is FQNNGV. This CDR3 is 14 amino acids long. CDR3 loop: CASSLTGSNYEQYF. DNA of the CDR3: TGTGCCAGCAGCCTTACAGGATCGAACTACGAGCAGTACTTC.

The chain links TRBV9 to TRBJ2-5, with 7 positions matching TRBD2. The V and J ends lost 4 bases and 5 bases, in that order; junction bases with no gene match: 8. This CDR3 is 14 amino acids long. Per the germline V gene, CDR1 is SGDLS and CDR2 is YYNGEE. CDR3 amino acids: CASSPRTSEETQYF. The CDR3 nucleotides read TGTGCCAGCAGCCCCCGGACTAGTGAGGAGACCCAGTACTTC.

The chain uses TRBV6-4 and TRBJ2-2; possibly TRBD1 for D (6 bases). CDR3 size: 14 residues. The ends were cut back, 6 bases at V and 0 bases at J, with 8 bases in the middle. Germline V CDR1 and CDR2: MRHNA, SNTAGT. CDR3 sequence: CASRPGANTGELFF. DNA for the CDR3: TGTGCCAGCAGACCAGGGGCGAACACCGGGGAGCTGTTTTTT.

The chain's CDR3 is CASSPTGYNSPLHF. CDR3 coding DNA: TGTGCCAGCAGCCCGACAGGATATAATTCACCCCTCCACTTT. The chain couples TRBV7-8 to TRBJ1-6; maybe TRBD1 (6 bases). The CDR3 has 14 residues. Germline lookup yields CDR1 SGHVS and CDR2 FQNEAQ. The ends were cut back, 5 bases at V and 4 bases at J, with 9 bases in the middle. The full variable domain, completed using reference TRBV7-8 and TRBJ1-6, is GAGVSQSPRYKVAKRGQDVALRCDPISGHVSLFWYQQALGQGPEFLTYFQNEAQLDKSGLPSDRFFAERPEGSVSTLKIQRTQQEDSAVYLCASSPTGYNSPLHFGNGTRLTVT.

The chain uses TRBV7-9 and TRBJ1-2; 7 bases are shared with TRBD1. The CDR3 has 13 amino acids. Germline V gene sequence: CDR1 SEHNR, CDR2 FQNEAQ (reference sequence). V shed 4 bases and J 8 bases; nucleotides not matched to a gene: 7. As DNA, the CDR3 is TGTGCCAGCAGCTACCGACAGGGTGAAGGCTACACCTTC. This gives the protein CASSYRQGEGYTF. The whole variable domain, filled in from reference TRBV7-9 and TRBJ1-2, reads DTGVSQNPRHKITKRGQNVTFRCDPISEHNRLYWYRQTLGQGPEFLTYFQNEAQLEKSRLLSDRFSAERPKGSFSTLEIQRTEQGDSAMYLCASSYRQGEGYTFGSGTRLTVV.

This clone was observed a single time. The rearrangement uses TRBV6-5 and TRBJ2-1; TRBD2 matches 8 bases. The CDR3 has 15 residues. The germline CDR1 and CDR2 sequences are MNHEY and SVGAGI. Trimming took 7 bases from V and 2 from J; bases not matched to a gene: 7. This CDR3 reads CASTIGGGTYNEQFF. CDR3 in DNA: TGTGCCAGCACCATCGGGGGGGGAACCTACAATGAGCAGTTCTTC.

The gene calls are TRBV3-1 (or the pseudogene TRBV3-2) and TRBJ2-5, with unresolved D. This CDR3 has 14 amino acids. Germline assignment: CDR1 LGHDT and CDR2 YNNKEL (reference sequence). V was pared by 5 bases and J by 1 base, with 11 bases between. For the CDR3, the DNA is TGTGCCAGCAGCAACCTAGGCCCCCAAGAGACCCAGTACTTC. Its protein product is CASSNLGPQETQYF.

The chain couples TRBV6-2 or TRBV6-3 to TRBJ1-3; D is unclear. With 0 bases removed from V and 1 base from J, the gap between germline ends came to 7 bases. CDR3 length: 15 residues. CDR1 and CDR2 (germline): MNHEY, SVGEGT. Here the CDR3 reads CASSYSRVSGNTIYF. Written as DNA, the CDR3 is TGTGCCAGCAGTTACTCACGGGTTTCTGGAAACACCATATATTTT.

CDR3 nucleotide sequence: TGTGCCAGCAGTCTCCTCGGAGCGGGGGTCCCCTACGAGCAGTACTTC. Translated, it gives CASSLLGAGVPYEQYF. This chain links TRBV28 with TRBJ2-7, with 8 bases matching TRBD2. The CDR3 loop spans 16 amino acids. Trimming at V came to 5 bases and at J to 2 bases, leaving 11 bases not matched to a gene. The germline V gene has CDR1 MDHEN and CDR2 SYDVKM.

The rearrangement links TRBV10-3 to TRBJ2-7, with TRBD2 identical over 8 bases. J gave up 5 bases and V 11 bases, and 8 bases lay outside the gene matches. The CDR3 covers 12 residues. Germline V gives CDR1 ENHRY, CDR2 SYGVKD. CDR3 region: CASGRGSDEQYF. In DNA form, the CDR3 reads TGTGCCTCCGGGAGGGGTAGCGACGAGCAGTACTTC.

The rearrangement uses TRBV4-1 and TRBJ1-2; 7 bases map to TRBD1. The CDR3 has 15 amino acids. Germline V CDR1 and CDR2: MGHRA, YSYEKL. Germline trimming cut 4 bases from V and 0 bases from J; bases unmatched to any gene: 5. The CDR3: CASSPNGQANYGYTF. DNA of the CDR3: TGCGCCAGCAGCCCTAATGGACAGGCTAACTATGGCTACACCTTC.

The rearrangement uses TRBV5-1 and TRBJ1-1, with TRBD1 matching over 7 bases. The trim removed 3 bases at V and 3 bases at J, leaving 5 bases unmatched. The CDR3 extends over 14 amino acids. In germline, CDR1 is SGHRS, CDR2 YFSETQ. The CDR3 DNA reads as TGCGCCAGCAGCTCCGGGACAGCCTACACTGAAGCTTTCTTT. It translates to CASSSGTAYTEAFF.